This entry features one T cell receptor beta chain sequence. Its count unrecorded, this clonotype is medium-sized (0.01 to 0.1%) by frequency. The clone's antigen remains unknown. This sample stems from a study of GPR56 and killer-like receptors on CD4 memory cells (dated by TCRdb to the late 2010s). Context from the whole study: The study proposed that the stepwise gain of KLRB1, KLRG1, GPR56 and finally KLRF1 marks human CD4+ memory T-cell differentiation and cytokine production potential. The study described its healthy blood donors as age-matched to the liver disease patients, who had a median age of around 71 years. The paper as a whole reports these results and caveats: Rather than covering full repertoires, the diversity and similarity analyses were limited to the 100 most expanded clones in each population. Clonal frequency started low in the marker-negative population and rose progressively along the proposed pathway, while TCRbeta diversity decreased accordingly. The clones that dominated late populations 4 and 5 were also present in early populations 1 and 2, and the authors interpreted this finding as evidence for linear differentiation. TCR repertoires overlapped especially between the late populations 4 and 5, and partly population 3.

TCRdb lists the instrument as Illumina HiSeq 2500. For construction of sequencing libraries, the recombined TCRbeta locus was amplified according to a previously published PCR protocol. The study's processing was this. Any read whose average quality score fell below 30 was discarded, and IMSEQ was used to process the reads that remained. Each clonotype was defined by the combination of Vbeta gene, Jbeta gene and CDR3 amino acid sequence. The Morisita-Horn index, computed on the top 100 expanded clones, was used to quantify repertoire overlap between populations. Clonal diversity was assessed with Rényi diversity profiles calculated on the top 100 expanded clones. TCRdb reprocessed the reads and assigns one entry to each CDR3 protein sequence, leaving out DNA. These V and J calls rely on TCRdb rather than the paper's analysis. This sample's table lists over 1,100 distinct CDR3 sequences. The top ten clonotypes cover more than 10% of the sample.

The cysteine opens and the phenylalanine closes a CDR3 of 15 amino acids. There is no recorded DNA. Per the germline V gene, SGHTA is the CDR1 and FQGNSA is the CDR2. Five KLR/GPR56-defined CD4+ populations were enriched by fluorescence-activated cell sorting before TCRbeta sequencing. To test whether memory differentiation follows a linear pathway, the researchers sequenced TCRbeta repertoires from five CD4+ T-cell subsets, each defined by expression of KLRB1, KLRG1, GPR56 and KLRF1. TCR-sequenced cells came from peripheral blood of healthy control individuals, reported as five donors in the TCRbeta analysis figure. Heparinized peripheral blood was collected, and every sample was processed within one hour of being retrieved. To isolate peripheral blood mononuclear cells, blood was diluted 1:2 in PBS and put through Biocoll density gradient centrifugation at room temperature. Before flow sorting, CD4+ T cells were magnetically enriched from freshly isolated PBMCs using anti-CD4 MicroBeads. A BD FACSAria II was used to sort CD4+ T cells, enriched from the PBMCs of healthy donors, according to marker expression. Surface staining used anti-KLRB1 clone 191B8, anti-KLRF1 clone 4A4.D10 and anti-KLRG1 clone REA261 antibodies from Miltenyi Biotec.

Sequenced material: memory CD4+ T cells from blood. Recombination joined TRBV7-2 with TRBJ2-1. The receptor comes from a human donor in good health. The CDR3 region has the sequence CASSPTSFSYNEQFF.